The 21 T cell receptor beta chains below come from one sample, sequenced in a study of shared clonotypes between healthy human individuals. Generated by immunoSEQ multiplex PCR, the TCRdb table keeps only in-frame clones and is missing some. Found here are roughly 2.5 million clones, just over 90% of them singletons; the top ten hold 0.11% to 0.15%. Sample: naive CD4+ T cells sorted from blood. Subset given: CD45RA+ positively selected. Every receptor here comes from a man younger than 35 in good health.

J is TRBJ1-4 and V is TRBV2; D might be TRBD1 (5 bases). CDR1 and CDR2 (germline): SNHLY, FYNNEI. The ends were cut back, 7 bases at V and 11 bases at J, with 14 bases in the middle. The length of the CDR3 is 12 residues. The CDR3 is CASTGEGSKLFF. CDR3 bases: TGTGCCAGCACTGGCGAGGGGAGTAAACTGTTTTTT.

The rearrangement uses TRBV6-1 and TRBJ1-2; tentatively, D is TRBD1 (6 bases). The germline V gene has CDR1 MNHNS and CDR2 SASEGT. Trimming pared 2 bases from V and 6 bases from J, leaving 13 bases between. This CDR3 contains 14 residues. The CDR3 nucleotides read TGTGCCAGCAGTGAATCTCCAGGGGCAGATGGCTACACCTTC. This encodes CASSESPGADGYTF.

The CDR3, as DNA: TGCGCCAGCAGCCTCCGGAGCGCCGGGGACTCACCCCTCCACTTT. Translation gives CASSLRSAGDSPLHF. The genes are TRBV5-1 and TRBJ1-6, with D tentatively TRBD1 (5 bases). Germline-derived CDR1 and CDR2 are SGHRS and YFSETQ. CDR3 size: 15 residues. The V gene lost 4 bases and the J gene lost 10 bases, with 18 bases spanning the gap. The full variable domain, in which reference TRBV5-1 and TRBJ1-6 provide the parts outside the CDR3, is KAGVTQTPRYLIKTRGQQVTLSCSPISGHRSVSWYQQTPGQGLQFLFEYFSETQRNKGNFPGRFSGRQFSNSRSEMNVSTLELGDSALYLCASSLRSAGDSPLHFGNGTRLTVT.

A word on this clone: The sample has other DNA sequences that encode this CDR3 too. The gene calls are TRBV28 and TRBJ2-3; tentatively, D is TRBD2 (6 bases). Trimming shortened V by 6 bases and J by 0 bases, and 10 bases separated the two germline ends. The CDR3 extends over 14 amino acids. Looked up from germline, CDR1 is MDHEN and CDR2 is SYDVKM. The CDR3 sequence is CASRLAGSTDTQYF. CDR3 nucleotides: TGTGCCAGCAGGCTCGCGGGAAGCACAGATACGCAGTATTTT.

This sequence joins TRBV18 and TRBJ2-1; D is undetermined. Trimming took 0 bases from V and 10 from J, leaving 10 bases between them. The CDR3 has 13 residues. Germline CDR1 is KGHSH and CDR2 is LQKENI. The CDR3 DNA follows: TGTGCCAGCTCACCACCAGGGCCATTCGAGCAGTTCTTC. It specifies CASSPPGPFEQFF. The whole variable domain, remainder taken from reference TRBV18 and TRBJ2-1, is NAGVMQNPRHLVRRRGQEARLRCSPMKGHSHVYWYRQLPEEGLKFMVYLQKENIIDESGMPKERFSAEFPKEGPSILRIQQVVRGDSAAYFCASSPPGPFEQFFGPGTRLTVL.

A note on this clone: At one of its ends the junction is not consistent with the germline gene, which may arise from a read error. The rearrangement joins TRBV18 to TRBJ2-7; 10 positions agree with TRBD1. The V gene's germline CDR1 is KGHSH and CDR2 LQKENI. CDR3 length: 16 amino acids. In nucleotides, the CDR3 is TGTGCCAGCTCCCCACCCGGGACAGGGGAAAGGTACGAGCAGTACTTC. It specifies CASSPPGTGERYEQYF. The entire variable domain, with the rest obtained from reference TRBV18 and TRBJ2-7, is as follows: NAGVMQNPRHLVRRRGQEARLRCSPMKGHSHVYWYRQLPEEGLKFMVYLQKENIIDESGMPKERFSAEFPKEGPSILRIQQVVRGDSAAYFCASSPPGTGERYEQYFGPGTRLTVT.

This clone has just one count. V is TRBV21-1 and J is TRBJ2-1; the table's D gene call, TRBD2, was not cross checked with the DNA. TRBV21-1 is a pseudogene. This CDR3 has 17 amino acids. CDR3 DNA sequence: TGTGCCAGCAGCACCGGGGGGCGATCCAGCTCCTACAATGAGCAGTTCTTC. Its protein product is CASSTGGRSSSYNEQFF.

A single count supports this clone. Other nucleotide sequences in the sample specify the same CDR3. V usage is TRBV5-1 and J usage is TRBJ2-7, with 9 bases matching TRBD2. The germline CDR1 and CDR2 sequences are SGHRS and YFSETQ. This CDR3 has 14 residues. V lost 4 bases, J lost 3 bases, and 5 bases stayed unmatched. CDR3 residues: CASSATAGGYEQYF. DNA for the CDR3: TGCGCCAGCAGCGCTACAGCGGGAGGCTACGAGCAGTACTTC.

This clone was found once. Other DNA sequences in the sample encode the same CDR3. DNA for the CDR3: TGCAGTGCTAGTGGGGGAGATACGCAGTATTTT. This codes for CSASGGDTQYF. The rearrangement links TRBV20-1 to TRBJ2-3; D tentatively reads TRBD1 or TRBD2 (5 bases each). The length of the CDR3 is 11 residues. Germline V gene sequence: CDR1 DFQATT, CDR2 SNEGSKA (reference sequence). V lost 3 bases and J 5 bases, leaving 6 bases between the germline ends.

Comment on this clone: Other DNA sequences from this sample encode an identical CDR3 as well. V and J are TRBV27 and TRBJ2-7; D is undetermined. This CDR3 spans 13 amino acids. V shed 3 bases and J shed 3 bases, with 9 bases lying between them. Germline CDR1 reads MNHEY; CDR2 reads SMNVEV (reference sequence). The CDR3 protein is CASSFLADYEQYF. For the CDR3, the DNA is TGTGCCAGCAGTTTTCTCGCGGACTACGAGCAGTACTTC.

The rearrangement links TRBV6-5 to TRBJ2-3, with TRBD1 as a possible D gene (5 bases). CDR1 MNHEY and CDR2 SVGAGI come from the germline V gene. The CDR3 loop spans 15 amino acids. Trimming pared 2 bases from V and 1 base from J, leaving 10 bases between. The CDR3: CASSYDSIGTDTQYF. The CDR3 nucleotides are TGTGCCAGCAGTTACGACAGTATCGGCACAGATACGCAGTATTTT.

The chain uses TRBV5-1 and TRBJ2-7; 7 bases fit TRBD1. CDR1 and CDR2 from the germline V gene are SGHRS and YFSETQ. The CDR3 is made up of 15 amino acids. V lost 4 bases and J lost 2; bases outside the gene matches: 9. CDR3 sequence: CASSLGQETTYEQYF. The DNA for the CDR3 is TGCGCCAGCAGCCTCGGACAGGAGACCACCTACGAGCAGTACTTC.

The chain is built from TRBV9 and TRBJ2-5; 11 bases map to TRBD2. The CDR3 is 18 amino acids. The germline gives CDR1 SGDLS, CDR2 YYNGEE. Germline trimming cut 0 bases from V and 4 bases from J; bases unmatched to any gene: 11. CDR3 loop: CASSVAPPNLAGGETQYF. The CDR3, as DNA: TGTGCCAGCAGCGTAGCCCCCCCGAATCTAGCGGGAGGAGAGACCCAGTACTTC. Looking up the rest from reference TRBV9 and TRBJ2-5 gives the full variable domain: DSGVTQTPKHLITATGQRVTLRCSPRSGDLSVYWYQQSLDQGLQFLIQYYNGEERAKGNILERFSAQQFPDLHSELNLSSLELGDSALYFCASSVAPPNLAGGETQYFGPGTRLLVL.

Here the CDR3 DNA reads TGTGCCAGCAGCTTAGAGGGGGTAATTCAAGTTGGGAGCTACGAGCAGTACTTC. This gives the protein CASSLEGVIQVGSYEQYF. The rearrangement uses TRBV7-9 and TRBJ2-7; TRBD1 is a possible D gene (6 bases). The germline V gene has CDR1 SEHNR and CDR2 FQNEAQ (reference sequence). The CDR3 has 18 amino acids. The V and J ends lost 1 base and 3 bases respectively, with 22 bases between them.

The chain has TRBV30 and TRBJ1-4, with 9 bases lining up with TRBD1. With V trimmed by 2 bases and J by 9 bases, 7 bases remained unmatched. Germline V gene lookup returns CDR1 GTSNPN and CDR2 SVGIG (reference sequence). There are 14 residues in the CDR3. The CDR3 loop reads CAWSLGTGTQKLFF. CDR3 nucleotide sequence: TGTGCCTGGAGTCTCGGGACAGGGACACAAAAACTGTTTTTT.

This clone appeared once. This chain uses TRBV7-2 with TRBJ2-1, with 9 bases that match TRBD2. Germline CDR1 reads SGHTA; CDR2 reads FQGNSA. This CDR3 is built from 16 residues. J lost 6 bases, V lost 5 bases, and 11 bases had no gene match. CDR3 region: CASSAIGRGGFNEQFF. CDR3 sequence (DNA): TGTGCCAGCAGCGCCATCGGGCGGGGGGGATTCAATGAGCAGTTCTTC.

The V gene is TRBV19, the J gene TRBJ2-2; D is tentatively TRBD1 or TRBD2 (5 bases each). V lost 9 bases and J lost 15, with 8 bases in between. Germline-derived CDR1 and CDR2 are LNHDA and SQIVND (reference sequence). The CDR3 totals 8 residues. The CDR3 nucleotides read TGTGCCAGAGGGACGGTGTTTTTT. It specifies CARGTVFF.

The chain carries TRBV7-9 and TRBJ2-5; perhaps TRBD2 as D (5 bases). V lost 2 bases to trimming and J lost 2 bases, with 12 bases between them. CDR1 is SEHNR and CDR2 is FQNEAQ in the germline V gene (reference sequence). The CDR3 has 15 residues. As DNA, the CDR3 is TGTGCCAGCAGCTTAATGCTAGCCCAACAAGAGACCCAGTACTTC. It codes for CASSLMLAQQETQYF.

The chain is built from TRBV5-8 and TRBJ2-3; maybe TRBD2 (7 bases). V was shortened by 0 bases and J by 0 bases, with 11 bases between the two germline ends. The CDR3 is 16 amino acids. Germline V CDR1 and CDR2: SGHTS, YDEGEE. CDR3 loop: CASSLGAGASTDTQYF. CDR3 coding DNA: TGTGCCAGCAGCTTGGGGGCGGGGGCCAGCACAGATACGCAGTATTTT.

This chain joins TRBV6-1 and TRBJ1-6; TRBD1 matches 10 bases. The ends lost 6 bases at V and 6 bases at J; junction bases unmatched: 5. The germline gives CDR1 MNHNS, CDR2 SASEGT. This CDR3 contains 15 residues. CDR3 sequence (DNA): TGTGCCAGCAGGGACAGGGGGGATTTTAATTCACCCCTCCACTTT. This gives the protein CASRDRGDFNSPLHF.

The chain combines TRBV28 with TRBJ2-7; a possible D gene is TRBD2 (6 bases). This CDR3 region has 13 residues. The V gene lost 6 bases and the J gene lost 2 bases, with 11 bases spanning the gap. CDR1 and CDR2 (germline): MDHEN, SYDVKM. The CDR3 DNA is TGTGCCAGCAGCACGGGGGTTCCCTACGAGCAGTACTTC. It specifies CASSTGVPYEQYF.